Measured by frequency, the clone carrying this TCR beta chain is medium-sized. Antigen: not known. In germline, CDR1 is MGHRA, CDR2 YSYEKL. This CDR3 comprises 14 residues. The sample belongs to a study of T cell clusters in autoimmune cytopenias. Findings and limits, study-wide: Physiological T cell clusters of healthy donors were apparently absent in primary autoimmune cytopenia patients.

TRB was amplified from 250 ng of peripheral blood genomic DNA per sample. TRB was amplified by touch-down multiplex PCR, primer pools A and B combined. TCRdb re-called the multiplex PCR reads and shows each CDR3 protein once, DNA omitted. The sample has some 500 distinct CDR3 sequences; the top ten hold 55% to 70%. Sequenced: peripheral blood. The chain has TRBV4-1 and TRBJ1-2; TCRdb designates TRBD1, a call that cannot be tested without DNA. This clonotype originated in a human donor with an autoimmune cytopenia or autoimmune hepatitis (not recorded which). CDR3 protein: CASSPLQGGYGYTF.